The sequence of this T cell receptor (beta chain) was determined in a study of radiation and T cells in renal cell carcinoma. On the study more broadly: Nephrectomy followed 15 Gy stereotactic body radiation by 4 weeks. Study observations and caveats: Without pretreatment biopsies, baseline tumor clonotype presence was undetermined. Top tumor clonotypes rose in blood 2 weeks post-radiation, then contracted.

The germline gives CDR1 LNHNV, CDR2 YYDKDF (reference sequence). With 5 bases clipped from V and 6 bases from J, the junction kept 8 bases outside the gene matches. This CDR3 has 14 amino acids. Time point noted: blood 2 weeks post-SBRT. Treatment noted: 15 Gy SBRT to primary tumor, nephrectomy 4 weeks later. Clear cell pathology was present in this patient's renal cell carcinoma. Details on this clone: Antigen specificity is unknown.

The assay was immunoSEQ multiplex PCR, and TCRdb's table has in-frame clones only and misses some. The table lists under 150,000 clones, 75% to 85% of them singletons. This clonotype was obtained from an older woman with renal cell carcinoma. The source was blood, collected from a patient whose treatment included radiotherapy and nephrectomy. The V gene is TRBV15, the J gene TRBJ1-1; 8 bases align to TRBD1. This CDR3 reads CATSEGQDYPEAFF. The CDR3 DNA is TGTGCCACCAGCGAGGGACAGGATTATCCTGAAGCTTTCTTT.